The rows below give T cell receptor beta chains drawn from one sample of a study of beta chain features in type 1 diabetes. The table came from immunoSEQ multiplex PCR; TCRdb's copy has only in-frame clones and leaves some out. This sample carries fewer than 300,000 clones, 20% of them seen once, and the ten largest clones take about 0.028%. The specimen sequenced was naive CD4+ T cells from blood. Receptor source: a woman between 40 and 50 years old with type 1 diabetes. Both conserved end residues are part of each CDR3. Each record gives: D gene, J gene, CDR3 length, V gene, clone size, CDR3 protein, CDR3 DNA. The D gene is left open where the match is weak. Not every row has a clone size; where given, it reads once, few, many or a size class.

>TRBD2|TRBJ2-7|14|TRBV29-1|few
CSVEVGSGRNEQYF
TGCAGCGTTGAGGTGGGTAGCGGGAGGAACGAGCAGTACTTC
>.|TRBJ1-1|14|TRBV18|few
CASSPQNMNTEAFF
TGTGCCAGCTCACCACAGAACATGAACACTGAAGCTTTCTTT
>.|TRBJ2-5|10|TRBV29-1|.
CSVGRETQYF
TGCAGCGTTGGGAGGGAGACCCAGTACTTC
>TRBD2|TRBJ2-1|13|TRBV7-9|.
CASSYSGSHEQFF
TGTGCCAGCAGCTATAGCGGGAGCCATGAGCAGTTCTTC
>.|TRBJ2-7|16|TRBV7-9|.
CASSLGPDSSPYEQYF
TGTGCCAGCAGCTTAGGACCGGACAGCTCTCCCTACGAGCAGTACTTC
>.|TRBJ1-5|12|TRBV30|.
CAWSTGYQPQHF
TGTGCCTGGAGTACAGGGTATCAGCCCCAGCATTTT
>TRBD1|TRBJ2-7|14|TRBV7-9|few
CASSFGQGRYEQYF
TGTGCCAGCAGCTTCGGACAGGGGAGATACGAGCAGTACTTC
>.|TRBJ2-7|16|TRBV7-2|few
CASSLRLTGESYEQYF
TGTGCCAGCAGCTTACGGCTCACGGGAGAATCCTACGAGCAGTACTTC
>.|TRBJ2-7|14|TRBV6-5|.
CASSYSTSSYEQYF
TGTGCCAGCAGTTACTCGACTTCCAGTTACGAGCAGTACTTC
>TRBD1|TRBJ1-5|13|TRBV25-1|.
CASAGGGSQPQHF
TGTGCCAGCGCAGGGGGTGGGAGTCAGCCCCAGCATTTT
>.|TRBJ2-3|13|TRBV30|few
CAWSRGSTDTQYF
TGTGCCTGGAGTCGGGGTAGCACAGATACGCAGTATTTT
>TRBD1|TRBJ1-2|15|TRBV25-1|few
CASSTAGGAPDGYTF
TGTGCCAGCAGTACCGCAGGGGGCGCCCCGGATGGCTACACCTTC
>.|TRBJ2-7|11|TRBV29-1|few
CSVFRGYEQYF
TGCAGCGTTTTCAGGGGTTACGAGCAGTACTTC
>TRBD2|TRBJ2-1|17|TRBV5-1|.
CASSLSPLAGHQNEQFF
TGCGCCAGCAGCTTGTCCCCACTAGCGGGCCACCAAAATGAGCAGTTCTTC
>TRBD1|TRBJ2-2|17|TRBV15|few
CATSRGGSDRGTGELFF
TGTGCCACCAGCAGAGGCGGCTCGGACAGGGGCACCGGGGAGCTGTTTTTT
>.|TRBJ2-7|15|TRBV6-6|.
CASSLGTRTDHEQYF
TGTGCCAGCAGTCTCGGGACTCGAACGGACCACGAGCAGTACTTC
>TRBD1|TRBJ1-2|13|TRBV7-9|.
CASSSRDSYGYTF
TGTGCCAGCAGCTCCCGGGACAGCTATGGCTACACCTTC
>TRBD1|TRBJ2-6|15|TRBV19|few
CASSATGDGANVLTF
TGTGCCAGTAGTGCCACAGGGGACGGGGCCAACGTCCTGACTTTC
>.|TRBJ2-3|16|TRBV10-3|.
CAISEPAVSGTDTQYF
TGTGCCATCAGTGAGCCTGCCGTTAGCGGCACAGATACGCAGTATTTT
>TRBD2|TRBJ2-7|15|TRBV30|.
CAWSVPTSGFYEQYF
TGTGCCTGGAGTGTACCGACTAGCGGGTTCTACGAGCAGTACTTC
>TRBD1|TRBJ2-2|14|TRBV14|few
CASRPQTGTGELFF
TGTGCCAGCAGACCACAGACAGGGACCGGGGAGCTGTTTTTT
>TRBD1|TRBJ1-4|14|TRBV11-2|few
CASSQDRGNEKLFF
TGTGCCAGCAGCCAGGACAGGGGAAATGAAAAACTGTTTTTT
>.|TRBJ2-4|11|TRBV28|few
CASGQGNIQYF
TGTGCCTCGGGCCAGGGAAACATTCAGTACTTC
>.|TRBJ2-2|13|TRBV9|few
CASSGHNTGELFF
TGTGCCAGCAGTGGACACAACACCGGGGAGCTGTTTTTT
>.|TRBJ2-7|12|TRBV30|.
CAWSDSTYEQYF
TGTGCCTGGAGTGACAGCACCTACGAGCAGTACTTC
>TRBD1|TRBJ2-7|15|TRBV7-2|.
CASSLAGQGNYEQYF
TGTGCCAGCAGCTTAGCGGGACAGGGCAACTACGAGCAGTACTTC
>.|TRBJ1-1|13|TRBV4-3|.
CASSQDGGAEAFF
TGCGCCAGCAGCCAAGATGGCGGGGCGGAGGCTTTCTTT
>TRBD2|TRBJ2-7|15|TRBV4-2|few
CASSQELAGPYEQYF
TGTGCCAGCAGCCAAGAGTTAGCGGGGCCGTACGAGCAGTACTTC
>.|TRBJ2-5|14|TRBV9|few
CASSRTSRGETQYF
TGTGCCAGCAGCCGTACTAGCCGGGGAGAGACCCAGTACTTC